This T cell receptor (beta chain) is from a study of blood T cell repertoires in COVID-19. Study-level information: Acute and convalescent COVID-19 samples came from the United States, Italy and Spain. PBMCs, B-cell-depleted T cells, or T cells provided the cDNA or gDNA that made up the material.

Original analysis: Reference gene primer amplification gave nucleated cell count estimates. Sequenced by immunoSEQ multiplex PCR; TCRdb stores in-frame clones only, minus some. For V, J and clone size, that table is used; D and trimming come from the DNA. The table has about 27,000 clones, under 90% seen once. This TCR was recovered from a woman older than 75 with acute or convalescent COVID-19. Sequenced sample: peripheral blood.

The CDR3 bases are TGTGCCAGCAGTGATGGTCTGAACAGCTATGGCTACACCTTC. Residues: CASSDGLNSYGYTF. The chain recombines TRBV2 with TRBJ1-2; no reliable D call. The germline gives CDR1 SNHLY, CDR2 FYNNEI. V gave up 3 bases and J gave up 4 bases, with 12 bases separating them. This CDR3 contains 14 residues.